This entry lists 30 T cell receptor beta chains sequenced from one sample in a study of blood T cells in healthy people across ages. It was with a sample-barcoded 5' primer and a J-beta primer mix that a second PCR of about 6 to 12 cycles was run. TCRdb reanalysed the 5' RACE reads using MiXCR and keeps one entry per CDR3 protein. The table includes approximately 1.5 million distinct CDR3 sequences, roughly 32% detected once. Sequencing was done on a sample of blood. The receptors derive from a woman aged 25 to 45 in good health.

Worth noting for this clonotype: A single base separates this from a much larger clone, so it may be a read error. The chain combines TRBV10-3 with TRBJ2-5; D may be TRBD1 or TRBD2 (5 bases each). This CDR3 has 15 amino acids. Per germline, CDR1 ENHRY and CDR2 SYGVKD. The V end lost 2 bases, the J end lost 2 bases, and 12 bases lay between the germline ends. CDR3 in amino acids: CAISEPTGLQETQYF. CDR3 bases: TGTGCCATCAGTGAGCCGACGGGGCTTCAAGAGACCCAGTACTTC.

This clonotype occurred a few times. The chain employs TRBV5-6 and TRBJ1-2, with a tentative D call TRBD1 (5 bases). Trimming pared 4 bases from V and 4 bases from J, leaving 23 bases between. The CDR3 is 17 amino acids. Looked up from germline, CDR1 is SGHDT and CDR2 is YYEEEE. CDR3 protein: CASSRPMAREGIYGYTF. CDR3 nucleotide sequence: TGTGCCAGCAGCCGACCAATGGCCAGGGAAGGTATCTATGGCTACACCTTC.

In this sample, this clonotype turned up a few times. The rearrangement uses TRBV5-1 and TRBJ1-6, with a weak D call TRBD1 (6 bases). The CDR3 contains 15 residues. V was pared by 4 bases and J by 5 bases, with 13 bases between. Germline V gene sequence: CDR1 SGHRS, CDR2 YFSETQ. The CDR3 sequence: CASSPGAEDNSPLHF. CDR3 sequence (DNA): TGCGCCAGCAGCCCGGGGGCGGAAGATAATTCACCCCTCCACTTT.

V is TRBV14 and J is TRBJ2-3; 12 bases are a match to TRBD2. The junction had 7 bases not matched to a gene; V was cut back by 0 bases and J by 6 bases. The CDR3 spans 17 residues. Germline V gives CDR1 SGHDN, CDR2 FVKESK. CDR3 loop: CASSQDPLAGGPDTQYF. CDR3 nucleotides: TGTGCCAGCAGCCAAGATCCCCTAGCGGGGGGGCCGGATACGCAGTATTTT.

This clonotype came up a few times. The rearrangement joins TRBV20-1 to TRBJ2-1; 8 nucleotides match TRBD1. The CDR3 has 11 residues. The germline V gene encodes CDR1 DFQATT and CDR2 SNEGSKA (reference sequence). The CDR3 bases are TGCAGCATACGGACAGGGCCTAAGCAGTTCTTC. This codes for CSIRTGPKQFF.

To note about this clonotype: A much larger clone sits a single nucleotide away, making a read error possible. This CDR3 is CASSQDWGGPGNEQYF. In nucleotides, the CDR3 is TGTGCCAGCAGCCAAGACTGGGGGGGCCCCGGCAATGAGCAGTACTTC. The rearrangement uses TRBV3-1 and TRBJ2-1, with TRBD2 as a possible D gene (7 bases). TRBJ2-7 matches the DNA end more closely, so the J call is doubtful. This CDR3 spans 16 amino acids. CDR1 LGHDT and CDR2 YNNKEL come from the germline V gene (reference sequence).

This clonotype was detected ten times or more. The CDR3 is CASSPDRVNQPQHF. Written as DNA, the CDR3 is TGTGCCAGCAGCCCCGACAGGGTCAATCAGCCCCAGCATTTT. The genes are TRBV12-3 or TRBV12-4 and TRBJ1-5, with 7 bases that match TRBD1. Trimming removed 6 bases from V and 3 bases from J; junction bases left unmatched: 5. The CDR3 totals 14 residues.

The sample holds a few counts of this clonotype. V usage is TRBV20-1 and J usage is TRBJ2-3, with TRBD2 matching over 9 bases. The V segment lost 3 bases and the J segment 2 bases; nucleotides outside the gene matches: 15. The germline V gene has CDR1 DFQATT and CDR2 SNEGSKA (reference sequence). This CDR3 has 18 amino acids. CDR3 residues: CSARGVGGREDYTDTQYF. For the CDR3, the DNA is TGCAGTGCTAGGGGGGTAGGCGGGAGGGAAGATTACACAGATACGCAGTATTTT.

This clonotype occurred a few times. The CDR3 DNA follows: TGTGCCAGCAGCCGCGACAGTAAAACCGGGGAGCTGTTTTTT. It is translated as CASSRDSKTGELFF. V and J are TRBV7-9 and TRBJ2-2; perhaps TRBD1 as D (5 bases). CDR1 is SEHNR and CDR2 is FQNEAQ in the germline V gene (reference sequence). This CDR3 has 14 residues. Trimming stripped 5 bases from V and 5 bases from J, with 12 bases between.

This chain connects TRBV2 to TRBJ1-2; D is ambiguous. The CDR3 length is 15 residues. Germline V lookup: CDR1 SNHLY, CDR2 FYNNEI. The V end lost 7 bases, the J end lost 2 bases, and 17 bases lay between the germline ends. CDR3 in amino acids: CASMKDELGNYGYTF. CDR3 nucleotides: TGTGCCAGCATGAAAGACGAACTTGGGAACTATGGCTACACCTTC. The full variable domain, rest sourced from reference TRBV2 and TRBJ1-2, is EPEVTQTPSHQVTQMGQEVILRCVPISNHLYFYWYRQILGQKVEFLVSFYNNEISEKSEIFDDQFSVERPDGSNFTLKIRSTKLEDSAMYFCASMKDELGNYGYTFGSGTRLTVV.

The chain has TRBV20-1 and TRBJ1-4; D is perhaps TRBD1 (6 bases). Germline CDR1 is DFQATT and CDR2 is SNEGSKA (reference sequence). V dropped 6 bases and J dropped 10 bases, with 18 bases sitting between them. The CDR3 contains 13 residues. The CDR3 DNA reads TGCAGTGCCCTGGAGCAGGGGTGGGCAAAACTGTTTTTT. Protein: CSALEQGWAKLFF.

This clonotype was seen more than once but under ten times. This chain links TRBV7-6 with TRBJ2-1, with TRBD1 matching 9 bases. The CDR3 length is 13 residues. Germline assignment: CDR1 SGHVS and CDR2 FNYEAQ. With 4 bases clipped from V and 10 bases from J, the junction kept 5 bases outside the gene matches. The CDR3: CASSSWTGDEQFF. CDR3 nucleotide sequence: TGTGCCAGCAGCTCATGGACAGGGGACGAGCAGTTCTTC.

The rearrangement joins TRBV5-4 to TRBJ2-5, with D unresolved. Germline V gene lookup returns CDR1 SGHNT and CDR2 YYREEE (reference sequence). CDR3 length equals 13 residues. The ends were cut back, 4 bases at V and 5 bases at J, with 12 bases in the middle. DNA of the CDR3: TGTGCCAGCAGCCGTGGACCACCGGAGACCCAGTACTTC. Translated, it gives CASSRGPPETQYF.

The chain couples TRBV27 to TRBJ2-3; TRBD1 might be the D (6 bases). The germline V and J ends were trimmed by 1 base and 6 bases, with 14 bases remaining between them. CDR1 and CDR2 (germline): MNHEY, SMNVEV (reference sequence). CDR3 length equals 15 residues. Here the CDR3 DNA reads TGTGCCAGCAGTTTATACCTAGGGGGTCTTGATACGCAGTATTTT. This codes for CASSLYLGGLDTQYF.

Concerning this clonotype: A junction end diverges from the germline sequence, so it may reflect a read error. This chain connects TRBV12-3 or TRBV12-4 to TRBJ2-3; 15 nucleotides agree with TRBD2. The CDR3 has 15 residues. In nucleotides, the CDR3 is TGTGCCAGCAGTCGGACTAGCGGGAGGGCAGATGCGCAGTATTTT. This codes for CASSRTSGRADAQYF.

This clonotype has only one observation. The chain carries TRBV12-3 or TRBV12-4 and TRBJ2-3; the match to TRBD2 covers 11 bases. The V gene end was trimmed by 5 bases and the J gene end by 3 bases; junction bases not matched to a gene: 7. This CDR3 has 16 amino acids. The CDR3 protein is CASSPIAGGTTDTQYF. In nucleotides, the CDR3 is TGTGCCAGCAGTCCCATAGCGGGAGGGACGACAGATACGCAGTATTTT.

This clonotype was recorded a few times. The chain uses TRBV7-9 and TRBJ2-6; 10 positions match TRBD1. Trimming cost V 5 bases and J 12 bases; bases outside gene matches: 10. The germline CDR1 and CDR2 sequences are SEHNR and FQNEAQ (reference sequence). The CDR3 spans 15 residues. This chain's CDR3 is CASSQGTGVAPVLTF. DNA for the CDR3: TGTGCCAGCAGCCAAGGGACAGGGGTGGCCCCCGTCCTGACTTTC.

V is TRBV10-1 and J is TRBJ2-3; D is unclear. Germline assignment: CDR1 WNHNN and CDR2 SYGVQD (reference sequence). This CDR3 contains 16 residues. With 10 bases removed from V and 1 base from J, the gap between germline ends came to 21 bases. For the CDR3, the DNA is TGCGCCACCAACCCGAGGAGTCGGCGAGGCACAGATACGCAGTATTTT. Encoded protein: CATNPRSRRGTDTQYF.

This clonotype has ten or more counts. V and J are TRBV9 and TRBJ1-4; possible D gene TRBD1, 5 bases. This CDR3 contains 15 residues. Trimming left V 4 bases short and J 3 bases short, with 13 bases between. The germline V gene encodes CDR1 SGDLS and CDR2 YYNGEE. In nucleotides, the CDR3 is TGTGCCAGCAGCCCAAATTGGGGGGCTAATGAAAAACTGTTTTTT. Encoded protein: CASSPNWGANEKLFF.

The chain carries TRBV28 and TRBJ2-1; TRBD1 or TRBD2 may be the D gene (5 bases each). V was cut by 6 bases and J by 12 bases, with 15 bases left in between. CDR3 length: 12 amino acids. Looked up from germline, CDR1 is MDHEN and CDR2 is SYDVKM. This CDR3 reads CASSEGSRGQFF. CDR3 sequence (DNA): TGTGCCAGCAGCGAGGGGAGCCGGGGGCAGTTCTTC.

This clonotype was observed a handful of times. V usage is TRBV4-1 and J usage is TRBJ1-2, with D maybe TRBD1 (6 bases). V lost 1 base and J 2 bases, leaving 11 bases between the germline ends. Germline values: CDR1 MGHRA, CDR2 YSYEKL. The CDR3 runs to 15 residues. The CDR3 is CASSQVRGENYGYTF. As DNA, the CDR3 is TGCGCCAGCAGCCAAGTAAGGGGGGAGAACTATGGCTACACCTTC.

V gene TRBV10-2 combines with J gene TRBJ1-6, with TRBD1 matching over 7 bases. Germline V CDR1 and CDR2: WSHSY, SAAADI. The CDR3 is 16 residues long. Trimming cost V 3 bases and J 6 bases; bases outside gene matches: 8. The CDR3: CASSDTGSGGNSPLHF. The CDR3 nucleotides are TGCGCCAGCAGTGACACTGGGTCAGGGGGTAATTCACCCCTCCACTTT.

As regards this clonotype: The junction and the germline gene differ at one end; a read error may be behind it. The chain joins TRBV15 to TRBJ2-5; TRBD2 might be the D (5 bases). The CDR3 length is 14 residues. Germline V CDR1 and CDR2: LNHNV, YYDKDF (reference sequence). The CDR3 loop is CATSRRASQEIQYF. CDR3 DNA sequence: TGTGCCACCAGCAGGAGGGCCTCCCAAGAGATCCAGTACTTC.

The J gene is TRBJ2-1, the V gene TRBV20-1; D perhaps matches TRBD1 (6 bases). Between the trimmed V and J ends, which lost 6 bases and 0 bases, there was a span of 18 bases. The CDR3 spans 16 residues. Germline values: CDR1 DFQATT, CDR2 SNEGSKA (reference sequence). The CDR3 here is CSASDSWALSYNEQFF. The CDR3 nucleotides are TGCAGTGCCTCGGACAGCTGGGCACTCTCCTACAATGAGCAGTTCTTC.

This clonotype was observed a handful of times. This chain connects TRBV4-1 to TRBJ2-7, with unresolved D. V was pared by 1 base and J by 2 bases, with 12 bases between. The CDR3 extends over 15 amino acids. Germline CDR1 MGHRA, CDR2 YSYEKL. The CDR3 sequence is CASSQARLTTYEQYF. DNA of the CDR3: TGCGCCAGCAGCCAAGCCAGGTTAACGACCTACGAGCAGTACTTC.

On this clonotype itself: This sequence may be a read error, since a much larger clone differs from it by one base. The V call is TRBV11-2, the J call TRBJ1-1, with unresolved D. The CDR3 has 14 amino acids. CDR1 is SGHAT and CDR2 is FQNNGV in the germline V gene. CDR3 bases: TGTACCAGCAGCTCGCAGACCCGGCGCGCTGAAGCTTTCTTT. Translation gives CTSSSQTRRAEAFF.

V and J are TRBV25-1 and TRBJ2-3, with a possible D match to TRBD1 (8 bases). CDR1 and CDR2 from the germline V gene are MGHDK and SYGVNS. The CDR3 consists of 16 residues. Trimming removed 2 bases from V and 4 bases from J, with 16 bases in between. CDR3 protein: CASSEKDREGADTQYF. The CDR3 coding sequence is TGTGCCAGCAGTGAAAAGGACAGGGAGGGGGCAGATACGCAGTATTTT.

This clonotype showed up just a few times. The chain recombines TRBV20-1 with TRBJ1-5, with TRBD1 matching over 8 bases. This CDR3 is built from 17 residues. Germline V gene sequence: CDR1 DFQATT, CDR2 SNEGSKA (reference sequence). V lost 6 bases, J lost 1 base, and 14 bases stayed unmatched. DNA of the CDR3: TGCAGTGCCCCAAGGCGCAGGGGGCAGGGGAGCAATCAGCCCCAGCATTTT. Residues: CSAPRRRGQGSNQPQHF.

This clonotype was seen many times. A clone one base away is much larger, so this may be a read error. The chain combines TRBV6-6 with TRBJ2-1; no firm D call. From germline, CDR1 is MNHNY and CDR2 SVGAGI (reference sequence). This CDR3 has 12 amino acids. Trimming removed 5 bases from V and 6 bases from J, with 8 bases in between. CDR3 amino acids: CASSRDGNEQFF. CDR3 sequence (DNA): TGTGCCAGCAGTCGTGACGGCAATGAGCAGTTCTTC.

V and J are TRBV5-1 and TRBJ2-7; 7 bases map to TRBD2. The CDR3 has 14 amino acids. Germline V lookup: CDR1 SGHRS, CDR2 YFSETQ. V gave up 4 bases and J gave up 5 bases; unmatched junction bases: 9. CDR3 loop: CASSPEAGVDEQYF. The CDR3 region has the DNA TGCGCCAGCAGCCCGGAGGCGGGGGTTGACGAGCAGTACTTC.